This T cell receptor (beta chain) was identified in a study of identical twins listed by TCRdb under 2016. In the study overall: The study deep-sequenced TCR alpha and beta repertoires from monozygotic twins, unrelated adults of various ages and cord blood to test whether fetal clonotypes persist. To rule out contamination, the twin experiments were replicated at different times with different library preparation protocols.

To prepare the library, 5' RACE was applied. The sequencing machine was an Illumina HiSeq 2000. A universal primer binding site was introduced by template switching, and a unique molecular identifier was present in the final cDNA, enabling accurate counting of TCR cDNA molecules. First-strand cDNA for TCR alpha and beta chains was synthesized from specific primers in the conserved constant-segment region. To control for contamination, every cDNA library carried two barcodes: a SMART-Mk sample barcode plus Illumina barcodes. Two successive PCR steps introduced TruSeq adapter sequences along with Illumina sample barcodes. The Illumina HiSeq platform was used with custom primers to sequence TCR alpha and beta cDNA libraries. On the authors' methods: Raw reads were processed with MiGEC to extract unique molecular identifiers, and MiXCR was used to determine CDR3 positions. For each individual, recombination models were inferred using an EM algorithm with the repgenHMM and IGoR tools. The analysis of shared clonotypes was done with the tcR package in R, with sharing normalized by the product of cloneset sizes. Out-of-frame nonproductive sequences were analyzed to study raw recombination free of thymic and clonal selection effects. The public reads were quality trimmed at Q25 with fastp and then assembled into clones with MiXCR by TCRdb, keeping productive beta chains. Rows matching on CDR3 protein sequence are summarized as one entry with the most common DNA and genes. The V and J calls come from TCRdb's annotation, not from the publication. The sample yields about 520,000 distinct CDR3 sequences; roughly 21% were counted once. The biggest ten clones account for roughly 0.9% of the sample.

The CDR3 runs 15 residues from the cysteine to the phenylalanine. Left in the record is the CDR3 DNA by itself, 45 bases read in frame from the first base. Deletion took 6 bases off V and 0 bases off J, with a span of 12 bases between the germline ends. Based on the germline V gene, the CDR1 and CDR2 sequences are KGHSH and LQKENI. Every donor was a healthy Caucasian. The twin cohort consisted of three pairs of female monozygotic twins, all aged about 18 to 29 years. Positive isolation kits from Invitrogen were used to isolate the CD4+ and CD8+ T cell populations. Remarks on this clonotype: What this receptor recognizes is not known. Base qualities are not recorded, but no much larger clone differs from it by a single base.

General conclusions and limits of the study: Because the same donors could not be followed over many years, the conclusions relied on cross-sectional statistical analysis. Abundant cord blood beta clonotypes carried fewer insertions; young adult naive repertoires showed a weaker similar trend, while memory repertoires showed none. A weaker excess of twin sharing was found in beta out-of-frame sequences because the signal-to-noise ratio was lowered by fewer shared sequences. Out-of-frame TCR alpha sharing in monozygotic twins was systematically underestimated by recombination models, whereas sharing between unrelated individuals was in agreement with the recombination models. Zero-insertion analyses could be partly confounded by invariant T cells such as MAIT and iNKT, although diverse VJ usage argued against such confounding for most clonotypes. Out-of-frame TCR alpha sequences shared between twins showed an excess of low generation-probability sequences compared with coincidental sharing between unrelated individuals.

These data were also filed under a second study, of T cells expressing NK-cell markers. As that second paper reports: Three sorted T-cell subsets (CD3+CD56+NKG2C+, CD3+CD56+NKG2C- and CD3+CD56-NKG2C+) from about 8 donors had their TCR beta-chain repertoires profiled. Among the eight sequenced donors, seven were HCMV-seropositive and one was HCMV-seronegative. In several experiments an anti-gammadeltaTCR antibody was added to restrict sorting to alphabetaTCR-expressing T cells. In roughly six donors, the dominant CD3+CD56+NKG2C+ clonotypes were among the top 10 CD8+ clonotypes and accounted for roughly 1.0-8% of CD8+ T cells. Those dominant clonotypes were again the most abundant among CD3+CD56-NKG2C+ cells in a few donors, at about 28.3-65%. Whether the expanded NKG2C-expressing T cell clones were specific for HCMV antigens remained unclear. Randomly selected healthy volunteers, three men and five women, were used as the eight sequenced donors. A commercial ELISA kit detecting HCMV-specific IgG in serum was used to determine HCMV serostatus. MIGEC handled demultiplexing of the reads and grouping by UMI, while MiTCR was used to assemble and quantify clonotypes. Only TCR cDNA sequences supported by at least two reads were kept to exclude erroneous sequences. The tcR package was used for downstream repertoire analysis, with clonotypes matched between fractions based on CDR3 nucleotide sequence plus V segment. VDJmatch was used to annotate antigen specificity against VDJdb, with one amino acid substitution allowed in CDR3.

Material for sequencing was CD4+ T cells sorted from blood. The sequence is built from TRBV18 and TRBJ2-1; the D gene cannot be resolved reliably. This clonotype originated in a woman aged 18-30 years in good health. The nucleotide sequence reads as follows: TGTGCCAGCTCCCCTTGGCGGTCCTCCTACAATGAGCAGTTCTTC. This codes for CASSPWRSSYNEQFF.